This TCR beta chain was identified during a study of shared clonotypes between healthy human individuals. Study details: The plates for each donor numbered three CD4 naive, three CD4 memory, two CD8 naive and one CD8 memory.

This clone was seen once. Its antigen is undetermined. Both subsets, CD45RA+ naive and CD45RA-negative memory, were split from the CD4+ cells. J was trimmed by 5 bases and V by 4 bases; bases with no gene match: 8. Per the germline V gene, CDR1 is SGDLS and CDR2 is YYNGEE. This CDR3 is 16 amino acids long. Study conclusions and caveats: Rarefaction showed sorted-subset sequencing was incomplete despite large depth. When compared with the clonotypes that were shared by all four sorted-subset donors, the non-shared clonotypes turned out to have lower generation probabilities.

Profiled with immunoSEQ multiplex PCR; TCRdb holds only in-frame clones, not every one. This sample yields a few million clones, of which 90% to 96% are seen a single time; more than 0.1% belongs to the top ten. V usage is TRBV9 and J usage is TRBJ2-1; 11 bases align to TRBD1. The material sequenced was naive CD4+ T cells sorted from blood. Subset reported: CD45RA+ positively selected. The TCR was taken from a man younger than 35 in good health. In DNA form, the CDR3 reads TGTGCCAGCAGCAAATCCGGGACAGGGGGGAACAATGAGCAGTTCTTC. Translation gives CASSKSGTGGNNEQFF.